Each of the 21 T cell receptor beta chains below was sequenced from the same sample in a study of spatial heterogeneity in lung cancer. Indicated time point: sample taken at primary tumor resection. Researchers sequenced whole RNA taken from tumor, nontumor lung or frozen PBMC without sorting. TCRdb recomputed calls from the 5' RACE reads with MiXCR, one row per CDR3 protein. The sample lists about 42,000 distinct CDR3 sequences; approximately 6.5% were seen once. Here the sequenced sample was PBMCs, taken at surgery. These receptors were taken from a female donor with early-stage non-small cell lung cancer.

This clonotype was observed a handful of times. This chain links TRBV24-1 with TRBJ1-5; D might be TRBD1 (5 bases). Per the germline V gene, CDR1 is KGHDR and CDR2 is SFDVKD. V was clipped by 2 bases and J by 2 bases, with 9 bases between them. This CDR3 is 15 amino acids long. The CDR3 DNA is TGTGCCACCAGTGATTCCAGGGAGGGCAATCAGCCCCAGCATTTT. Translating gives CATSDSREGNQPQHF.

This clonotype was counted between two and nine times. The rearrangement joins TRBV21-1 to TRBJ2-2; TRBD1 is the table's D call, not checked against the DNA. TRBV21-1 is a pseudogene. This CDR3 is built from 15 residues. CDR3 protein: CASWTGTGDTGELFF. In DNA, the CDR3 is TGTGCCAGCTGGACCGGGACAGGGGACACCGGGGAGCTGTTTTTT.

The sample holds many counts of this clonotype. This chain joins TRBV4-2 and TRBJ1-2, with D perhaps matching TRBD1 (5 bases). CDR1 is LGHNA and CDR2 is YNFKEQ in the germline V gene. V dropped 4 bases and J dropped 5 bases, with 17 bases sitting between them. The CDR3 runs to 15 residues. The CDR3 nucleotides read TGTGCCAGCAGCCTGATTACCGGGACCCCATATGGCTACACCTTC. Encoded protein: CASSLITGTPYGYTF.

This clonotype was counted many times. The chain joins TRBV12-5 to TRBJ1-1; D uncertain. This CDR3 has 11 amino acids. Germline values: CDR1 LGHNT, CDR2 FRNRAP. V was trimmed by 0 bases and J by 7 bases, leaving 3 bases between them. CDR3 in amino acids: CASGLVSEAFF. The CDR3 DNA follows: TGTGCTAGTGGTTTGGTAAGTGAAGCTTTCTTT.

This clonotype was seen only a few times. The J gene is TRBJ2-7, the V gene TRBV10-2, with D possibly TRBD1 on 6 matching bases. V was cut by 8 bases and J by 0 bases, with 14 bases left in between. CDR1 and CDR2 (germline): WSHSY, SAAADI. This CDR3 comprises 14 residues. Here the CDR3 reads CASRMTGVSYEQYF. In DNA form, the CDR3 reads TGCGCCAGCCGCATGACAGGCGTCTCCTACGAGCAGTACTTC.

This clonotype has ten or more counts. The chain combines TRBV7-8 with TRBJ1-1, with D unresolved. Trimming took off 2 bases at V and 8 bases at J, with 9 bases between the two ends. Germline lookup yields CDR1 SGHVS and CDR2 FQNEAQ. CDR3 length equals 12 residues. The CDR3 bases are TGTGCCAGCAGCTTAAGGACTTGGGAAGCTTTCTTT. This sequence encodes CASSLRTWEAFF.

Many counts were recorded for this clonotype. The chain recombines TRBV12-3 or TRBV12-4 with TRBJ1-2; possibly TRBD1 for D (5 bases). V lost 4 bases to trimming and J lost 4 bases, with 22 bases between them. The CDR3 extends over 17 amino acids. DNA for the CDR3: TGTGCCAGCAGTTCTTACGTTTCGGGACTGAATGGCTATGGCTACACCTTC. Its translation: CASSSYVSGLNGYGYTF.

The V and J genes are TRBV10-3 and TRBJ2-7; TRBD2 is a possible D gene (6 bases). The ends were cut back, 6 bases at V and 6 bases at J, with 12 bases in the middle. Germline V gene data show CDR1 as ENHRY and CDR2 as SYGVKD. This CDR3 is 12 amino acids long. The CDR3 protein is CAISRTTFEQYF. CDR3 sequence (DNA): TGTGCCATCAGCCGGACTACCTTCGAGCAGTACTTC.

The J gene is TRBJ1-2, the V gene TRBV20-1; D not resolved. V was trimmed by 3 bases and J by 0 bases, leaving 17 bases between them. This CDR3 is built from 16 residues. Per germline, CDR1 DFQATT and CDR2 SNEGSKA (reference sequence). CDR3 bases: TGCAGTGCTAGCGTGAGGATGGGCTCAGCTAACTATGGCTACACCTTC. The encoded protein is CSASVRMGSANYGYTF.

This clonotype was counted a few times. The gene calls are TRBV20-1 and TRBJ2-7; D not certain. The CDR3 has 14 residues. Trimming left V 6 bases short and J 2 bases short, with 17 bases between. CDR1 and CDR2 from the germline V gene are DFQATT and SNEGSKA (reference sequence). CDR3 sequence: CSANPGRRAYEQYF. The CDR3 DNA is TGCAGTGCAAACCCCGGTAGAAGGGCCTACGAGCAGTACTTC.

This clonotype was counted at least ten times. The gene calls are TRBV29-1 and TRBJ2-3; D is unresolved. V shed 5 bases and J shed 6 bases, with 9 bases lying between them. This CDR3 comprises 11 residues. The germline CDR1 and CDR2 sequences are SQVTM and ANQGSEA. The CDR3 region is CSVTNGDTQYF. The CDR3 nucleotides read TGCAGCGTTACTAACGGGGATACGCAGTATTTT.

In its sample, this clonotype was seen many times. CDR3 sequence (DNA): TGTGCCAGCAGCTTCGCAGGAGAAAACACCATATATTTT. This sequence encodes CASSFAGENTIYF. This chain joins TRBV7-9 and TRBJ1-3, with unresolved D. With 3 bases removed from V and 6 bases from J, the gap between germline ends came to 9 bases. The CDR3 contains 13 residues. Per germline, CDR1 SEHNR and CDR2 FQNEAQ (reference sequence).

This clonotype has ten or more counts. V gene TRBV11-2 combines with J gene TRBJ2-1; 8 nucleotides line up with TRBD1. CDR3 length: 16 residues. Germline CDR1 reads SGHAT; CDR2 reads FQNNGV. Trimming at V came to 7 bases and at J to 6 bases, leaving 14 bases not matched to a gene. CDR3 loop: CASTSRWAGGSNEQFF. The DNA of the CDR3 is TGTGCCAGCACCTCCCGGTGGGCAGGGGGCTCCAATGAGCAGTTCTTC.

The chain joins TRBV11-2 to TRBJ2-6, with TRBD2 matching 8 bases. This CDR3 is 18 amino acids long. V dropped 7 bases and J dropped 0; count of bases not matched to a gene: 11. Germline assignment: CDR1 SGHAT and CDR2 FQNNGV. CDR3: CASIPGGLKPSGANVLTF. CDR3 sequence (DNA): TGTGCCAGCATCCCGGGGGGGCTTAAGCCCTCTGGGGCCAACGTCCTGACTTTC.

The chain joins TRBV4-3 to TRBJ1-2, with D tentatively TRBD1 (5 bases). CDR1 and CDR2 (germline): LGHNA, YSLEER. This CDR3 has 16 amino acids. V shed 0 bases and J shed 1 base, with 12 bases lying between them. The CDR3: CASSQDEGRLNYGYTF. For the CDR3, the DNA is TGCGCCAGCAGCCAAGATGAGGGGAGGCTTAACTATGGCTACACCTTC.

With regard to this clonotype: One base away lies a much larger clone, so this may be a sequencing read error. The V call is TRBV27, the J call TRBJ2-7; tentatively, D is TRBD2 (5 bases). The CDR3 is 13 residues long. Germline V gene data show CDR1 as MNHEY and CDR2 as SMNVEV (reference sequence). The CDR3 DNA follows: TGTGCCGGCAGTTTATATTCTAGCTCCGAGCAGTACTTC. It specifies CAGSLYSSSEQYF.

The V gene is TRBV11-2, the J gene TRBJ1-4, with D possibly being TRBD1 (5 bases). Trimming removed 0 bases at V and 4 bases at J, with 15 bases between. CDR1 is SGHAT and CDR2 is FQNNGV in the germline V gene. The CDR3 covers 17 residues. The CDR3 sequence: CASSLDQFGAGNEKLFF. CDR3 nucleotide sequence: TGTGCCAGCAGCTTAGATCAATTTGGGGCTGGTAATGAAAAACTGTTTTTT.

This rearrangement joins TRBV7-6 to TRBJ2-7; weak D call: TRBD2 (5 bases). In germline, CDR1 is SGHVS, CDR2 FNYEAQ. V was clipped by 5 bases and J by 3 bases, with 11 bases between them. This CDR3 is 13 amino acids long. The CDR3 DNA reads TGTGCCAGCAGCCCAACAACTAGCTACGAGCAGTACTTC. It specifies CASSPTTSYEQYF. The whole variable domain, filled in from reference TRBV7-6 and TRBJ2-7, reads GAGVSQSPRYKVTKRGQDVALRCDPISGHVSLYWYRQALGQGPEFLTYFNYEAQQDKSGLPNDRFSAERPEGSISTLTIQRTEQRDSAMYRCASSPTTSYEQYFGPGTRLTVT.

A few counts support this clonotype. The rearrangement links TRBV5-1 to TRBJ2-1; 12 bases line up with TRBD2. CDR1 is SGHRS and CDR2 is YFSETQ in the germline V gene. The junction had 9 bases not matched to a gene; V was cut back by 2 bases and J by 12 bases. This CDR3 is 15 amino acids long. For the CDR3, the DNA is TGCGCCAGCAGCTTACCGGGACTAGCGGGCCCGAGGCAGTTCTTC. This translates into CASSLPGLAGPRQFF.

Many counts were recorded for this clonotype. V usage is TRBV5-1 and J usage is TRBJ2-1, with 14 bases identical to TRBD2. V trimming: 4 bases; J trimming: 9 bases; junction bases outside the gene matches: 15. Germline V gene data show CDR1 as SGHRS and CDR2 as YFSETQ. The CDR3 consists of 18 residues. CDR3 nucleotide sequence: TGCGCCAGCAGCCCCGCCTCCTCCCTCGGACTAGCGGGGGGTGAGCAGTTCTTC. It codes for CASSPASSLGLAGGEQFF.

The CDR3 coding sequence is TGTGCCAGCAGCACCCGGACAGGGGACACTGAAGCTTTCTTT. It encodes CASSTRTGDTEAFF. The chain uses TRBV7-2 and TRBJ1-1; 9 bases fit TRBD1. Unmatched junction bases numbered 4, after V lost 5 bases and J lost 3 bases. The CDR3 consists of 14 residues. CDR1 and CDR2 (germline): SGHTA, FQGNSA.